This section outlines one T cell receptor (beta chain) sequence together with its context. Its target is not known. The junction and the germline gene differ at one end; a read error may be behind it. The CDR3 is 16 amino acids. CDR1 and CDR2 (germline): WNHNN, SYGVQD (reference sequence). The entry originates in a study of Graves' ophthalmopathy and Graves' hyperthyroidism. About the research overall: Sampling took place at initial diagnosis, with peripheral blood obtained before any treatment. Study-wide findings and caveats: Using a 13-signature model, the authors split ophthalmopathy from stable hyperthyroidism, with roughly 90% sensitivity and approximately 84% specificity. In blood, most expanded thyroid clonotypes above 0.001 frequency were also detected.

Amplification of TCR beta CDR3 regions used RNA transcripts. Scientists carried out first-round RT-PCR using HTBI primers and then a second-round multiplex PCR. TCRdb re-called the multiplex PCR reads through MiXCR, storing one row per CDR3 protein. The sample yields 200,000 to 300,000 distinct CDR3 sequences, about 46% seen once. The genes are TRBV10-1 and TRBJ1-3, with 7 bases lining up with TRBD1. Sample: peripheral blood. The source of this sequence is an adult man with Graves' ophthalmopathy. CDR3 in amino acids: CASSIRTGRSGNTIYF. CDR3 DNA: TGTGCCAGTAGTATAAGGACAGGACGCTCTGGAAACACCATATATTTT.